Sequencing of this T cell receptor (beta chain) was carried out in a study of blood T cells in healthy people across ages (dated by TCRdb to between 2015 and 2017). Background on the whole study: In model experiments, template switching captured roughly one uniquely barcoded TCR beta cDNA molecule for every two T cells. Donors of different ages were randomly distributed across sequencing lanes to avoid experimental bias. The donors were divided into four age groups: young (average around 16 years), middle-aged (approximately 41), aged (approximately 59) and long-lived (roughly 86). For two donors (one aged 18 to 30 and one aged 80 or older), the study analyzed two additional independent replicas of 1 million unique cDNA reads from the same blood draw. To track age-related changes in TCR beta repertoire diversity, the study relied on deep sequencing normalized with unique cDNA molecular identifiers. The research as a whole found: Observed TCR beta diversity correlated strongly with the percentage of naive T cells measured by flow cytometry. Conclusive comparison of naive and antigen-experienced compartments was prevented by the profiling of bulk unsorted PBMCs. Donor CMV infection status was unknown, potentially confounding age-related changes in expanded clonotypes. Compared with the aged group, more naive CD4+ T cells, fewer expanded clones and increased TCR diversity were shown by the long-lived group, suggesting age selection. As age increased, observed TCR beta diversity per million T cells dropped in a roughly linear way, and a significant reduction was already evident by age 40. Estimates of total diversity from one million sequenced T cells were regarded as lower bounds and underestimates.

About this clonotype itself: The target of this receptor is not known. The sample holds no much larger clone one base away, and base qualities are not on file.

Libraries were built with 5' RACE. The sequencing machine was an Illumina HiSeq 2500. The second PCR ran for about 6 to 12 cycles and used a J-beta primer mix along with a sample-barcoded 5' primer. A template-switch 5' adaptor carrying 12 random nucleotides introduced a unique molecular identifier onto each TCR beta cDNA molecule. At least 2.5 million CDR3-containing paired-end reads were obtained from each sample. First-strand cDNA was synthesized from all RNA with the Mint cDNA synthesis kit, primed by a TRBC-specific oligonucleotide. Following uracil-DNA glycosylase treatment, all cDNA underwent a first 18-cycle PCR with the universal primers M1SS and BC2_uni_R. Turning to the authors' computational methods: For normalization, 1 million high-quality reads, each with a distinct molecular identifier, were randomly selected from each sample. Reads sharing molecular identifiers were discarded rather than binned into consensus sequences. MiTCR, with a Q25 quality threshold and the strictest error-elimination algorithm, was used for CDR3 identification, clonotype clustering and error correction. Lower-bound total TCR beta diversity was estimated with a nonparametric unseen species model using Euler transformation. TCRdb reprocessed the public reads (quality trimming at Q25 with fastp, clone calling with MiXCR) and kept in-frame beta chains. Identical CDR3 protein sequences are pooled into one entry, listed with their most common genes and DNA. None of the V and J calls come from the authors' own analysis; TCRdb made them. Recorded for this sample are under 1 million distinct CDR3 sequences; more than 40% of them occurred a single time. The ten most abundant clones make up about a fifth of the sample.

The donors were some 39 Caucasian individuals from Russia, aged 6 to 90 years, who were systemically healthy. Each donor gave approximately 9.3 milliliters of peripheral blood, collected into EDTA-treated Vacutainer tubes. Ficoll-Paque density-gradient centrifugation was used to isolate PBMCs, with at least 6 million per sample. Trizol reagent was used to extract total RNA from the PBMCs, yielding at least 5 micrograms per sample. The percentages of naive CD45RAhigh/CD27high T cells were determined by flow cytometry on a PBMC aliquot from every donor. The sequence was obtained from a man aged 55-75 years in good health. The sequenced sample was blood.

The CDR3 reads CASGRTGRAYEQYF. The base sequence is TGTGCCAGCGGCCGGACAGGGAGGGCCTACGAGCAGTACTTC. The rearrangement joined TRBV12-3 or TRBV12-4 to TRBJ2-7; TRBD1 is a possible D gene, resting on 8 matching bases. V and J are truncated by 8 bases and 2 bases respectively, leaving an intervening sequence of 16 bases. Measured from the cysteine to the phenylalanine, the CDR3 is 14 residues long. CDR3 DNA only is kept here, 42 bases in frame from base 1.